The present T cell receptor (beta chain) was sequenced within a study of cytomegalovirus exposure and HLA in healthy donors. Study in general: Among roughly 190 million T cells, an earlier analysis found roughly 100 million unique TCR beta sequences.

Study observations and caveats: Most subjects had HLA-A and HLA-B alleles reportedly predicted accurately by TCR beta sequences. Roughly uniform sequencing depth across donors was assumed, possibly incorrectly.

This PCR relied on a set of 60 Vbeta primers and 13 Jbeta primers. The protocol was immunoSEQ multiplex PCR, while the TCRdb copy is restricted to in-frame clones and leaves out a portion. The table has about 99,000 clones, 76% seen once. This clone is a singleton in its sample. Its antigen is as yet unknown. Germline CDR1 is SGHRS and CDR2 is YFSETQ. The CDR3 consists of 14 residues. J lost 1 base, V lost 4 bases, and 2 bases had no gene match. Specimen: PBMCs. This rearrangement joins TRBV5-1 to TRBJ1-1; TRBD1 aligns across 9 bases. The TCR originated in a woman aged 18-29 years in good health and CMV-seropositive. CDR3: CASSTGQGNTEAFF. DNA of the CDR3: TGCGCCAGCAGCACGGGACAGGGGAACACTGAAGCTTTCTTT.